This passage covers 29 T cell receptor beta chains from one sample sequenced in a study of OX40 agonist ivuxolimab in advanced cancers. Data came from immunoSEQ multiplex PCR; TCRdb stores just in-frame clones and leaves some out. The sample has 55,000 to 75,000 clones; 85% are singletons. The sample was CD4+ or CD8+ T cells sorted from blood, taken in a trial of the OX40 agonist ivuxolimab. The receptor source for this set is an adult with an advanced solid tumor such as melanoma, head and neck, liver or kidney cancer.

The rearrangement joins TRBV4-2 to TRBJ1-4, with a possible D match to TRBD1 (6 bases). The CDR3 runs to 16 residues. V was shortened by 1 base and J by 6 bases, with 15 bases between the two germline ends. The germline V gene encodes CDR1 LGHNA and CDR2 YNFKEQ. CDR3 nucleotides: TGTGCCAGCAGCCAAGGATTTTCACAGGGTTATGAAAAACTGTTTTTT. It specifies CASSQGFSQGYEKLFF.

The chain recombines TRBV5-1 with TRBJ1-2, with D perhaps TRBD1 (6 bases). V was cut by 0 bases and J by 4 bases, with 13 bases left in between. The CDR3 loop spans 15 amino acids. Germline loops: CDR1 SGHRS, CDR2 YFSETQ. CDR3: CASSLAGVQGYGYTF. The CDR3 region has the DNA TGCGCCAGCAGCTTGGCAGGGGTTCAAGGCTATGGCTACACCTTC.

The chain joins TRBV5-6 to TRBJ2-1; D is uncertain. Trimming left V 0 bases short and J 9 bases short, with 16 bases between. Germline CDR1 reads SGHDT; CDR2 reads YYEEEE. The CDR3 length is 15 residues. The CDR3 nucleotides read TGTGCCAGCAGCTTGGCTACCTCCTACAATCTTGAGCAGTTCTTC. Amino acid sequence: CASSLATSYNLEQFF.

A few counts support this clone. The V gene is TRBV4-1, the J gene TRBJ2-1; TRBD2 agrees at 7 bases. V lost 0 bases to trimming and J lost 6 bases; unmatched junction nucleotides: 5. CDR3 length equals 15 residues. Germline assignment: CDR1 MGHRA and CDR2 YSYEKL. CDR3 bases: TGCGCCAGCAGCCAAGAGACCGGGGGGAGCAATGAGCAGTTCTTC. Protein product: CASSQETGGSNEQFF.

The chain is built from TRBV19 and TRBJ2-1, with D perhaps TRBD1 or TRBD2 (5 bases each). Germline V gene lookup returns CDR1 LNHDA and CDR2 SQIVND (reference sequence). The CDR3 runs 12 residues. Trimming stripped 1 base from V and 7 bases from J, with 5 bases between. The CDR3 nucleotides read TGTGCCAGTAGTATAGGGGGGAATGAGCAGTTCTTC. This translates into CASSIGGNEQFF.

The chain joins TRBV28 to TRBJ2-5; 10 bases map to TRBD1. The V segment lost 7 bases and the J segment 5 bases; nucleotides outside the gene matches: 10. The germline gives CDR1 MDHEN, CDR2 SYDVKM. This CDR3 is built from 15 residues. For the CDR3, the DNA is TGTGCCAGCATGACAGGGGGCGCAGGTGACGAGACCCAGTACTTC. Amino acids: CASMTGGAGDETQYF.

The V and J genes are TRBV18 and TRBJ2-5; D remains unclear. The DNA end favors TRBJ2-7, so the J call may be wrong. The CDR3 consists of 13 residues. Germline CDR1 KGHSH, CDR2 LQKENI. The CDR3 loop reads CASSPGQLSEQYF. As DNA, the CDR3 is TGTGCCAGCTCACCTGGTCAACTCTCCGAGCAGTACTTC.

This chain connects TRBV7-2 to TRBJ2-1; D uncertain. CDR3 length: 14 amino acids. V was shortened by 1 base and J by 9 bases, with 13 bases between the two germline ends. Germline-derived CDR1 and CDR2 are SGHTA and FQGNSA. The CDR3 sequence is CASSLGVELGEQFF. The CDR3, as DNA: TGTGCCAGCAGCTTAGGTGTGGAATTGGGTGAGCAGTTCTTC.

The chain joins TRBV7-2 to TRBJ2-1, with 8 bases fitting TRBD2. V gave up 1 base and J gave up 3 bases; unmatched junction bases: 8. In germline, CDR1 is SGHTA, CDR2 FQGNSA. CDR3 length: 17 amino acids. CDR3 region: CASSLGGTRGRYNEQFF. In DNA form, the CDR3 reads TGTGCCAGCAGCTTAGGGGGGACTAGGGGTCGCTACAATGAGCAGTTCTTC.

The chain links TRBV27 to TRBJ2-1; 10 bases align to TRBD2. CDR3 length: 17 amino acids. The V segment lost 4 bases and the J segment 4 bases; nucleotides outside the gene matches: 10. Germline assignment: CDR1 MNHEY and CDR2 SMNVEV (reference sequence). CDR3 amino acids: CASSSGHGTSAYNEQFF. The CDR3, as DNA: TGTGCCAGCAGTTCGGGCCATGGGACTAGCGCTTACAATGAGCAGTTCTTC.

The J gene is TRBJ1-6, the V gene TRBV5-8, with D tentatively TRBD1 (6 bases). V lost 5 bases and J 5 bases, leaving 14 bases between the germline ends. The germline V gene encodes CDR1 SGHTS and CDR2 YDEGEE. This CDR3 comprises 15 residues. In nucleotides, the CDR3 is TGTGCCAGCAGATCCACAGGGCTGGATAATTCACCCCTCCACTTT. Its protein is CASRSTGLDNSPLHF.

Here the CDR3 DNA reads TGTGCCAGCAGTGTGCTGGGGGCGAACACTGAAGCTTTCTTT. The encoded protein is CASSVLGANTEAFF. The chain joins TRBV2 to TRBJ1-1, with TRBD1 as a possible D gene (6 bases). The V gene's germline CDR1 is SNHLY and CDR2 FYNNEI. The CDR3 has 14 residues. Trimming removed 4 bases at V and 1 base at J, with 10 bases between.

This chain joins TRBV19 and TRBJ1-2, with TRBD1 matching over 7 bases. This CDR3 has 14 amino acids. Trimming cost V 3 bases and J 7 bases; bases outside gene matches: 8. Germline V gene lookup returns CDR1 LNHDA and CDR2 SQIVND (reference sequence). CDR3 in amino acids: CASSIPQGFSGYTF. The DNA of the CDR3 is TGTGCCAGTAGTATCCCACAGGGGTTCAGTGGCTACACCTTC.

The chain has TRBV4-3 and TRBJ2-7, with 8 bases identical to TRBD2. The CDR3 spans 15 residues. V lost 0 bases, J lost 3 bases, and 4 bases stayed unmatched. Per germline, CDR1 LGHNA and CDR2 YSLEER. The CDR3 coding sequence is TGCGCCAGCAGCCAAGATATTGCGGGGGGCTACGAGCAGTACTTC. Encoded protein: CASSQDIAGGYEQYF.

The gene calls are TRBV14 and TRBJ2-2, with D possibly being TRBD1 (6 bases). The CDR3 extends over 13 amino acids. Germline-derived CDR1 and CDR2 are SGHDN and FVKESK. Trimming took 9 bases from V and 6 from J, leaving 14 bases between them. In DNA form, the CDR3 reads TGTGCCAGTCAACAGGGTGGTCCCGGGGAGCTGTTTTTT. Encoded protein: CASQQGGPGELFF.

This chain links TRBV12-1 with TRBJ1-5; whether TRBD1, the table's D call, matches the DNA was not checked. TRBV12-1 has pseudogene status. This CDR3 region has 19 residues. The CDR3 coding sequence is TGTGCCAGCAGCCACCCCTTTCCATCGACAGGGGCCATCAATCAGCCCCAGCATTTT. Translated, it gives CASSHPFPSTGAINQPQHF.

V gene TRBV11-2 combines with J gene TRBJ2-3; TRBD2 agrees at 10 bases. The CDR3 runs to 15 residues. CDR1 and CDR2 from the germline V gene are SGHAT and FQNNGV. With V trimmed by 5 bases and J by 4 bases, 6 bases remained unmatched. CDR3 bases: TGTGCCAGCAGCCTAGGACTAGCGGACCCAGATACGCAGTATTTT. As protein: CASSLGLADPDTQYF.

The rearrangement uses TRBV4-1 and TRBJ2-5; no clear D gene. V was shortened by 0 bases and J by 2 bases, with 10 bases between the two germline ends. The CDR3 covers 15 residues. Per germline, CDR1 MGHRA and CDR2 YSYEKL. CDR3 in amino acids: CASSQDRSPQETQYF. For the CDR3, the DNA is TGCGCCAGCAGCCAAGATCGGAGCCCTCAAGAGACCCAGTACTTC.

The CDR3 reads CASTPLGGGRDTQYF. The CDR3 DNA sequence: TGTGCCAGCACCCCCCTAGGGGGGGGGCGAGATACGCAGTATTTT. This sequence joins TRBV27 and TRBJ2-3; a possible D gene is TRBD2 (7 bases). This CDR3 has 15 residues. Trimming pared 7 bases from V and 5 bases from J, leaving 19 bases between. Germline-derived CDR1 and CDR2 are MNHEY and SMNVEV (reference sequence).

This sequence joins TRBV19 and TRBJ2-5, with 7 nucleotides matching TRBD1. The CDR3 spans 16 residues. Germline values: CDR1 LNHDA, CDR2 SQIVND (reference sequence). Losses at the gene ends were 4 bases for V and 5 bases for J; bases not matched to a gene: 13. In DNA, the CDR3 is TGTGCCAGTAGTACCCAGATCGTACAGGGGTGGGAGACCCAGTACTTC. Amino acid sequence: CASSTQIVQGWETQYF.

This clone has just one count. The gene calls are TRBV5-6 and TRBJ1-3; possible D gene TRBD1, 5 bases. V gave up 4 bases and J gave up 4 bases, with 12 bases separating them. The CDR3 totals 14 residues. In germline, CDR1 is SGHDT, CDR2 YYEEEE. The CDR3 DNA reads TGTGCCAGCAGCCCTTCCGGGGGAGGAAACACCATATATTTT. Its translation is CASSPSGGGNTIYF.

V is TRBV9 and J is TRBJ2-3; 9 bases agree with TRBD2. Germline lookup yields CDR1 SGDLS and CDR2 YYNGEE. Trimming at V came to 3 bases and at J to 3 bases, leaving 11 bases not matched to a gene. This CDR3 region has 17 residues. The CDR3 loop reads CASSGSIGGRGTDTQYF. Written as DNA, the CDR3 is TGTGCCAGCAGCGGCAGTATAGGCGGGAGGGGGACAGATACGCAGTATTTT.

The genes are TRBV5-1 and TRBJ1-6; a possible D gene is TRBD1 (6 bases). This CDR3 spans 14 amino acids. Trimming took 4 bases from V and 10 from J, leaving 15 bases between them. The germline V gene encodes CDR1 SGHRS and CDR2 YFSETQ. The DNA for the CDR3 is TGCGCCAGCAGCCCCCTACAGGGTAACTCACCCCTCCACTTT. This translates into CASSPLQGNSPLHF.

The chain joins TRBV5-4 to TRBJ2-6; no definite D call. Germline V lookup: CDR1 SGHNT, CDR2 YYREEE (reference sequence). There are 16 residues in the CDR3. V was trimmed by 0 bases and J by 2 bases, leaving 9 bases between them. Written as DNA, the CDR3 is TGTGCCAGCAGCTTGGGGGGAAGCGCTGGGGCCAACGTCCTGACTTTC. Translating it yields CASSLGGSAGANVLTF.

This chain links TRBV2 with TRBJ2-1, with a weak D call TRBD1 (6 bases). The CDR3 is made up of 15 amino acids. V lost 2 bases and J 7 bases, leaving 15 bases between the germline ends. Germline assignment: CDR1 SNHLY and CDR2 FYNNEI. CDR3 protein: CASSERQGKGNEQFF. The CDR3 DNA is TGTGCCAGCAGTGAAAGGCAGGGGAAGGGGAATGAGCAGTTCTTC.

The genes are TRBV28 and TRBJ1-4; 8 bases agree with TRBD1. Germline V gene lookup returns CDR1 MDHEN and CDR2 SYDVKM. The trim removed 4 bases at V and 7 bases at J, leaving 8 bases unmatched. The CDR3 has 15 residues. This chain's CDR3 is CASSSLQGAGEKLFF. CDR3 nucleotides: TGTGCCAGCAGTTCCCTGCAGGGGGCGGGTGAAAAACTGTTTTTT.

This chain joins TRBV18 and TRBJ1-5; a weak D match, TRBD1 (5 bases). Germline V CDR1 and CDR2: KGHSH, LQKENI. Trimming removed 1 base from V and 5 bases from J, with 9 bases in between. CDR3 size: 14 residues. The DNA for the CDR3 is TGTGCCAGCTCACCACGGCAGGGATATCAGCCCCAGCATTTT. Residues: CASSPRQGYQPQHF.

Here the CDR3 reads CASSYSGQGGYGYTF. The CDR3 DNA sequence: TGTGCCAGCAGTTACTCCGGTCAGGGTGGCTATGGCTACACCTTC. This chain connects TRBV6-5 to TRBJ1-2, with TRBD1 as a possible D gene (5 bases). The V and J ends lost 0 bases and 4 bases respectively, with 12 bases between them. Per the germline V gene, CDR1 is MNHEY and CDR2 is SVGAGI. This CDR3 contains 15 residues.

The DNA for the CDR3 is TGTGCCAGCAGCCAAGTCGGAGAGACCCAGTACTTC. Protein: CASSQVGETQYF. This sequence joins TRBV14 and TRBJ2-5, with unresolved D. V gave up 1 base and J gave up 4 bases, with 4 bases separating them. CDR3 length: 12 amino acids. The V gene's germline CDR1 is SGHDN and CDR2 FVKESK.